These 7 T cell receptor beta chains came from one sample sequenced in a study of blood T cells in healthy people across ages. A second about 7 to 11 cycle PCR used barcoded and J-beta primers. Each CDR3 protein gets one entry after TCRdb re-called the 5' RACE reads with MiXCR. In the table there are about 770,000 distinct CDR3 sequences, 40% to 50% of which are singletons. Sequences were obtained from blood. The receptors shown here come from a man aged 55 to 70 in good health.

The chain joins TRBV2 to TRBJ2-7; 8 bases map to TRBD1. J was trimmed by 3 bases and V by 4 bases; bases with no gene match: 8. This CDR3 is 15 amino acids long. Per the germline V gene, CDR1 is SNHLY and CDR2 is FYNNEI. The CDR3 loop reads CASSAGQGGYYEQYF. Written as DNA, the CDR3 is TGTGCCAGCAGTGCAGGACAGGGCGGTTACTACGAGCAGTACTTC.

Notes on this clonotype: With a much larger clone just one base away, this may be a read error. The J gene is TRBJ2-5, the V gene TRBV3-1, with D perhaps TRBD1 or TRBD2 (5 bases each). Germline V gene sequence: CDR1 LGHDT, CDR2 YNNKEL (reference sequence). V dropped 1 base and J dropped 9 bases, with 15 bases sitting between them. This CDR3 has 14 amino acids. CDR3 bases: TGTGCCAGCAGCCAAGCGGGGCAGGCTGAGGCCCAGTACTTC. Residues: CASSQAGQAEAQYF.

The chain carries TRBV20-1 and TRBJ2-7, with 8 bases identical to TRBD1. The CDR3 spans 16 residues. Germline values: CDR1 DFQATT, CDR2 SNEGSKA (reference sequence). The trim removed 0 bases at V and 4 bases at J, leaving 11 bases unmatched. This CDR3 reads CSARDLNRDRSYEQYF. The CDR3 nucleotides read TGCAGTGCTAGAGACTTAAACCGGGACAGGAGTTACGAGCAGTACTTC.

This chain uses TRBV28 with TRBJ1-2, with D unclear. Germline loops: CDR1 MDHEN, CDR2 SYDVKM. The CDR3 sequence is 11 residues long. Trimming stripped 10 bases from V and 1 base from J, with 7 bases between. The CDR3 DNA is TGTGCCATAAGGCTTAACTATGGCTACACCTTC. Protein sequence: CAIRLNYGYTF.

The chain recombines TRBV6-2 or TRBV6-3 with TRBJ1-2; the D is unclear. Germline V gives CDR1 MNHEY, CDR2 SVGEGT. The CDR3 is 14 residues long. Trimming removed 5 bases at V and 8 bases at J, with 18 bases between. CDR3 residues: CASSGGSAMVGYTF. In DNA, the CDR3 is TGTGCCAGCAGTGGAGGGTCCGCAATGGTCGGCTACACCTTC.

The chain's CDR3 is CASSFFNTNGIQYF. The CDR3 DNA sequence: TGTGCCAGCAGCTTTTTTAATACTAATGGCATTCAGTACTTC. The chain has TRBV5-6 and TRBJ2-7; unclear D gene. The J call is in doubt because the DNA end fits TRBJ2-4 better. The CDR3 extends over 14 amino acids. Germline CDR1 is SGHDT and CDR2 is YYEEEE.

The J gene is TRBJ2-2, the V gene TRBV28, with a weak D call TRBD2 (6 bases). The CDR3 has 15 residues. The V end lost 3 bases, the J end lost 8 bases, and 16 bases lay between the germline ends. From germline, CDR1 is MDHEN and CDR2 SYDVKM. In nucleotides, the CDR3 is TGTGCCAGCAGTTTCCGAAGACTAGTCGCGGGGGAGCTGTTTTTT. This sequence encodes CASSFRRLVAGELFF.